This is a list of T cell receptor beta chains from one sample in a study of Ad26.COV2.S vaccination and SARS-CoV-2 variants. Assay: immunoSEQ multiplex PCR; the TCRdb copy retains only in-frame clones and omits some. Here the sample spans more than 300,000 clones, 85% to 90% being singletons. The sample consisted of peripheral blood, taken in a trial of Ad26.COV2.S vaccine versus placebo. The receptors were sampled from a person between 18 and 65 years old who received the Ad26.COV2.S COVID-19 vaccine or a placebo. CDR3s include the opening cysteine and the closing phenylalanine or tryptophan. The order of the fields is J gene, V gene, clone size, CDR3 protein. The size field is filled for only some rows; it gives once, few, many or a size class.

j_gene: TRBJ1-1; v_gene: TRBV9; abundance: NA; CDR3aa: CASSVAGRGQGTEAFF
j_gene: TRBJ2-2; v_gene: TRBV11-1; abundance: NA; CDR3aa: CASSKSRGHNTGELFF
j_gene: TRBJ1-1; v_gene: TRBV5-8; abundance: NA; CDR3aa: CASSLIVTEAFF
j_gene: TRBJ1-2; v_gene: TRBV2; abundance: few; CDR3aa: CASSPAVNYGYTF
j_gene: TRBJ2-2; v_gene: TRBV2; abundance: NA; CDR3aa: CASEGQRTGELFF
j_gene: TRBJ1-1; v_gene: TRBV3-1/TRBV3-2; abundance: NA; CDR3aa: CASSIRQGLTEAFF
j_gene: TRBJ2-4; v_gene: TRBV2; abundance: NA; CDR3aa: CASSEEVWGAKNIQYF
j_gene: TRBJ1-1; v_gene: TRBV28; abundance: once; CDR3aa: CASGYSDTEAFF
j_gene: TRBJ2-1; v_gene: TRBV15; abundance: NA; CDR3aa: CATSRSLPSTGEQFF
j_gene: TRBJ2-4; v_gene: TRBV12-3/TRBV12-4; abundance: NA; CDR3aa: CASSLTRGNIQYF
j_gene: TRBJ1-1; v_gene: TRBV18; abundance: once; CDR3aa: CASSPRQGGTEAFF
j_gene: TRBJ2-2; v_gene: TRBV18; abundance: NA; CDR3aa: CASSPPGENTGELFF
j_gene: TRBJ1-2; v_gene: TRBV4-2; abundance: NA; CDR3aa: CASSQGQGTGGYTF
j_gene: TRBJ2-3; v_gene: TRBV14; abundance: once; CDR3aa: CASSLQRVTGFADTQYF
j_gene: TRBJ2-1; v_gene: TRBV4-3; abundance: NA; CDR3aa: CASSHGGGGSNEQFF
j_gene: TRBJ1-1; v_gene: TRBV5-1; abundance: NA; CDR3aa: CASSLEGQGDTEAFF